This T cell receptor (beta chain) was found in a study of blood T cells in healthy people across ages. Study observations and caveats: Not knowing donor CMV status may have confounded expanded clonotype changes.

This clonotype was detected many times. What it binds is unknown. Primed by a sample-barcoded 5' primer and a J-beta primer mix, a second PCR proceeded for roughly 7 to 11 cycles. Researchers report that a template-switch adaptor with 12 random nucleotides tagged each cDNA molecule. Each sample yielded at least 3 million CDR3-containing paired-end reads. TCRdb fed the 5' RACE reads into MiXCR, producing one record per CDR3 protein. The sample holds some 940,000 distinct CDR3 sequences, 25% to 35% seen once. The CDR3 has 15 amino acids. Germline lookup yields CDR1 SGDLS and CDR2 YYNGEE. V was shortened by 4 bases and J by 13 bases, with 26 bases between the two germline ends. This sample was shared with a second study, whose subject was T cells of mothers and their children.

Specimen: blood. The chain combines TRBV9 with TRBJ1-2, with D perhaps TRBD1 (5 bases). The sequence came from a woman between 40 and 55 years old in good health. The CDR3 bases are TGTGCCAGCAGCCCCCGGACAAGCTCCAGCTATTCAGCCACCTTC. Amino acid sequence: CASSPRTSSSYSATF.